Here is one T cell receptor beta chain with its context. There is no known antigen for this receptor. No quality values exist for individual bases; no much larger clone is one base distant. The meaning of the sample's time point label: about 28 days (+/-7) after the second vaccine dose. AZD1222 recipients with second doses at about 4 weeks or about 12 weeks were pooled, because spike-specific TCR depth and breadth did not differ between schedules. Samples from vaccinated people were obtained from the UK trials COV001 and COV002, which included a single-blind randomized controlled phase 2/3 trial of AZD1222 (ChAdOx1 nCoV-19) in healthy adults. Trial participant PBMC samples were collected at day 0 and day 28 after the second dose for TCRbeta chain sequencing. The CDR3 regions of human TCRbeta chains were analyzed by immunosequencing. The paper's data handling went like this. TCRs in the repertoires were matched against a reference library of SARS-CoV-2-specific TCRs that had been generated with the MIRA antigen-specificity platform. Breadth was defined as the fraction of unique TCRs that were SARS-CoV-2-associated, and depth was defined as the fraction of total T cells that were SARS-CoV-2-associated. Each spike-specific TCR was assigned to its reactive spike region and to a CD4 or CD8 class using the MIRA data. Log10-transformed breadth and depth values were compared by one-way ANOVA with Sidak's multiple comparisons tests. In TCRdb, the immuneACCESS table is reduced to in-frame sequences with V and J assigned. These tables do not hold every clone; where another copy was compared, an unresolved V gene accounts for under half, and the others remain unexplained. V, J and clone size were drawn from that table, and D and trimming were deduced from the DNA. This sample lists some 110,000 clones; 90% were detected once. The ten largest clones represent around 7.6% of the sample.

The data derive from a study of T cell responses to AZD1222 COVID-19 vaccine (dated by TCRdb to 2020 to 2023). About the study as a whole: TCR sequencing covered 233 trial participants: around 210 given two doses of AZD1222 and 26 given two doses of MenACWY control vaccine. Trial participants were enrolled by age into subgroups of 18-55, 56-69 and 70-plus years, and 148, 28 and 57 TCR-sequenced participants, respectively, were included in these subgroups. What the work shows at the level of the full study, not this receptor alone: A significant rise in spike-specific TCR breadth and depth was observed after two AZD1222 doses relative to day 0 and relative to MenACWY recipients. Reportedly, close to half of the unique spike-specific TCRs recognized epitopes lying outside the regions that are mutated in the B.1.351 and B.1.1.7 variants. In the small 56-69-year group, the increase in depth fell short of significance, most likely because of low power. Participants were mostly white British, with more females than males. The authors suggested clonal diversity may have been underestimated. Because no day 14 peak-response samples were available, repertoires were characterized only after the peak T cell response. Only a handful of AZD1222 recipients were SARS-CoV-2 seropositive at baseline, limiting conclusions about previously exposed vaccinees. The whole spike protein was spanned by vaccine-associated CD4 TCRs, and dominant responses were seen in regions 160-218 and 743-854.

Sequencing was performed on peripheral blood, taken 28 days after the second AZD1222 dose. The receptor was isolated from an adult who received the AZD1222 COVID-19 vaccine.

In nucleotide form, the sequence is TGTGCCACCAGCCCCCTGCGGGGGGGCCCCCGAACTAGCACAGATACGCAGTATTTT. Its protein is CATSPLRGGPRTSTDTQYF. The sequence joins TRBV24-1 to TRBJ2-3; 9 middle bases align to TRBD2. Counted from cysteine to phenylalanine, this CDR3 has 19 amino acids. Only the CDR3 DNA is retained, 57 bases long and in frame from the first base. At the junction V is shortened by 7 bases and J by 0 bases; bases outside the gene matches: 16. From a lookup of the germline V gene, CDR1 and CDR2 are KGHDR and SFDVKD.